The sequence of this T cell receptor (beta chain) was determined in a study of beta chain features in type 1 diabetes. All of the isolated RNA was reverse transcribed, so expressed TCRB transcripts were sequenced. Assay: immunoSEQ multiplex PCR; the TCRdb copy retains only in-frame clones and omits some. The table has around 250,000 clones, 13% to 15% seen once; the top ten hold about 0.016%. The CDR3 length is 15 residues. The V gene lost 6 bases and the J gene lost 0 bases, with 12 bases spanning the gap. Germline V gives CDR1 SGHTA, CDR2 FQGNSA. Purity exceeded 98% in all sorted populations. General study results and limits: The similarity of naive, central memory and Treg TCRB repertoires appeared greater among patients than among healthy donors. Shorter TCRB CDR3s, moderately but significantly so, marked every one of the four CD4+ subsets in Type 1 diabetes patients. The analysis here could not establish whether HLA type shapes TCRB rearrangement. Patients with type 1 diabetes showed fewer VDJ junction insertions and more deletions.

Worth noting for this clone: Its antigen is not known.

Material: naive CD4+ T cells from blood. The rearrangement uses TRBV7-2 and TRBJ2-1; weak D call: TRBD2 (6 bases). The receptor comes from a man aged 25-45 years with type 1 diabetes. CDR3 nucleotide sequence: TGTGCCAGCAGGCCTAGCGCCGACTCCTACAATGAGCAGTTCTTC. Amino acids: CASRPSADSYNEQFF.